These T cell receptor beta chains were read from a single sample in a study of technical replicates of blood from several donors. Produced via immunoSEQ multiplex PCR; TCRdb's table is partial and in-frame only. Among 55,000 to 65,000 clones listed, around 97% were seen once. Sequencing was done on a sample of T cells isolated from PBMCs. The source is a human donor in good health. The CDR3 runs from the conserved cysteine through the conserved F or W. The order of the fields is D gene, J gene, V gene, clone size, CDR3 protein, CDR3 DNA. The D gene is left open where the match is weak. Clone size is not always given. Where it is, it says once, few, many or a class for expanded clones.

d_gene: TRBD2
j_gene: TRBJ2-1
v_gene: TRBV27
abundance: NA
CDR3aa: CASSLGTSGSWYEQFF
CDR3nt: TGTGCCAGCAGTTTGGGGACTAGCGGGAGTTGGTATGAGCAGTTCTTC

d_gene: TRBD1
j_gene: TRBJ2-7
v_gene: TRBV29-1
abundance: NA
CDR3aa: CSVGGTGTLYEQYF
CDR3nt: TGCAGCGTTGGGGGGACAGGGACCCTATACGAGCAGTACTTC

d_gene: NA
j_gene: TRBJ2-7
v_gene: TRBV4-2
abundance: NA
CDR3aa: CASSQEQTSSYEQYF
CDR3nt: TGTGCCAGCAGCCAAGAACAGACTAGCTCCTACGAGCAGTACTTC

d_gene: TRBD2
j_gene: TRBJ2-5
v_gene: TRBV5-1
abundance: NA
CDR3aa: CASSLGTSGEETQYF
CDR3nt: TGCGCCAGCAGCTTGGGGACTAGCGGAGAAGAGACCCAGTACTTC

d_gene: NA
j_gene: TRBJ1-1
v_gene: TRBV9
abundance: NA
CDR3aa: CASQKGREVTEAFF
CDR3nt: TGTGCCTCCCAAAAGGGGAGGGAGGTGACTGAAGCTTTCTTT

d_gene: NA
j_gene: TRBJ1-1
v_gene: TRBV21-1
abundance: NA
CDR3aa: CASSKARDSGAPEAFF
CDR3nt: TGTGCCAGCAGCAAAGCTCGCGACAGCGGGGCCCCTGAAGCTTTCTTT

d_gene: TRBD1
j_gene: TRBJ1-6
v_gene: TRBV7-9
abundance: NA
CDR3aa: CASSDQGGNSPLHF
CDR3nt: TGTGCCAGCAGCGATCAGGGGGGTAATTCACCCCTCCACTTT

d_gene: TRBD1
j_gene: TRBJ2-7
v_gene: TRBV5-5
abundance: NA
CDR3aa: CASSIQGQTFSYEQYF
CDR3nt: TGTGCCAGCAGCATACAGGGACAGACCTTCTCCTACGAGCAGTACTTC

d_gene: TRBD2
j_gene: TRBJ2-5
v_gene: TRBV7-2
abundance: NA
CDR3aa: CASRRGGPYQETQYF
CDR3nt: TGTGCCAGCAGACGGGGGGGCCCGTACCAAGAGACCCAGTACTTC

d_gene: NA
j_gene: TRBJ1-1
v_gene: TRBV14
abundance: NA
CDR3aa: CASSQDLAGAEAFF
CDR3nt: TGTGCCAGCAGCCAAGATCTCGCCGGAGCTGAAGCTTTCTTT

d_gene: TRBD1
j_gene: TRBJ1-1
v_gene: TRBV6-1
abundance: once
CDR3aa: CASSESAGGNTEAFF
CDR3nt: TGTGCCAGCAGTGAATCGGCAGGGGGGAACACTGAAGCTTTCTTT

d_gene: TRBD1
j_gene: TRBJ2-7
v_gene: TRBV5-4
abundance: once
CDR3aa: CASSWGQTPYEQYF
CDR3nt: TGTGCCAGCAGCTGGGGACAGACACCCTACGAGCAGTACTTC

d_gene: TRBD2
j_gene: TRBJ2-1
v_gene: TRBV13
abundance: NA
CDR3aa: CASSVLGLAGGNEQFF
CDR3nt: TGTGCCAGCAGTGTCCTCGGGCTAGCGGGAGGTAATGAGCAGTTCTTC

d_gene: NA
j_gene: TRBJ1-3
v_gene: TRBV7-3
abundance: NA
CDR3aa: CASSPQEGNTIYF
CDR3nt: TGTGCCAGCAGCCCGCAAGAGGGAAACACCATATATTTT

d_gene: NA
j_gene: TRBJ2-7
v_gene: TRBV18
abundance: once
CDR3aa: CASSPYPVGGRTYEQYF
CDR3nt: TGTGCCAGCTCACCGTATCCCGTTGGGGGCAGAACCTACGAGCAGTACTTC

d_gene: TRBD1
j_gene: TRBJ1-2
v_gene: TRBV5-1
abundance: NA
CDR3aa: CASSTQTGVYGYTF
CDR3nt: TGCGCCAGCAGCACCCAGACAGGGGTCTATGGCTACACCTTC

d_gene: NA
j_gene: TRBJ2-1
v_gene: TRBV4-1
abundance: NA
CDR3aa: CASSQDRGQGQFF
CDR3nt: TGCGCCAGCAGCCAAGATCGCGGCCAGGGACAGTTCTTC

d_gene: TRBD2
j_gene: TRBJ2-3
v_gene: TRBV11-2
abundance: NA
CDR3aa: CASSHSTSGDTQYF
CDR3nt: TGTGCCAGCAGCCACTCGACTAGCGGGGATACGCAGTATTTT

d_gene: NA
j_gene: TRBJ2-5
v_gene: TRBV19
abundance: NA
CDR3aa: CASSSRETQYF
CDR3nt: TGTGCCAGTAGCTCCCGAGAGACCCAGTACTTC

d_gene: TRBD1
j_gene: TRBJ2-3
v_gene: TRBV5-1
abundance: NA
CDR3aa: CASSLVGGQGFTDTQYF
CDR3nt: TGCGCCAGCAGCTTGGTTGGAGGACAGGGATTCACAGATACGCAGTATTTT

d_gene: TRBD1
j_gene: TRBJ2-1
v_gene: TRBV10-1
abundance: NA
CDR3aa: CASGDRVNEQFF
CDR3nt: TGCGCCAGCGGCGACAGGGTCAATGAGCAGTTCTTC

d_gene: TRBD1
j_gene: TRBJ1-4
v_gene: TRBV6-4
abundance: NA
CDR3aa: CASRRQGDLNEKLFF
CDR3nt: TGTGCCAGCAGGAGACAGGGGGACCTGAATGAAAAACTGTTTTTT

d_gene: TRBD1
j_gene: TRBJ2-3
v_gene: TRBV2
abundance: NA
CDR3aa: CASSERQGLTGTQYF
CDR3nt: TGTGCCAGCAGTGAACGACAGGGGTTAACGGGTACGCAGTATTTT

d_gene: NA
j_gene: TRBJ2-2
v_gene: TRBV7-7
abundance: NA
CDR3aa: CASGTTNTGELFF
CDR3nt: TGTGCCAGCGGCACAACGAACACCGGGGAGCTGTTTTTT

d_gene: TRBD2
j_gene: TRBJ2-3
v_gene: TRBV25-1
abundance: NA
CDR3aa: CASSTSGGTRGTQYF
CDR3nt: TGTGCCAGCAGTACTAGCGGGGGGACGCGGGGTACGCAGTATTTT

d_gene: NA
j_gene: TRBJ2-3
v_gene: TRBV14
abundance: once
CDR3aa: CASSLQGGFTDTQYF
CDR3nt: TGTGCCAGCAGCCTACAAGGGGGATTCACAGATACGCAGTATTTT

d_gene: NA
j_gene: TRBJ2-7
v_gene: TRBV5-1
abundance: NA
CDR3aa: CASSFSTANYEQYF
CDR3nt: TGCGCCAGCAGCTTTTCGACTGCCAACTACGAGCAGTACTTC

d_gene: TRBD1
j_gene: TRBJ2-3
v_gene: TRBV10-3
abundance: NA
CDR3aa: CAAGGRTDTQYF
CDR3nt: TGTGCCGCAGGGGGACGCACAGATACGCAGTATTTT

d_gene: NA
j_gene: TRBJ1-5
v_gene: TRBV27
abundance: NA
CDR3aa: CASSFLRTRQNQPQHF
CDR3nt: TGTGCCAGCAGTTTCCTTAGGACAAGACAGAATCAGCCCCAGCATTTT

d_gene: TRBD2
j_gene: TRBJ2-1
v_gene: TRBV4-1
abundance: NA
CDR3aa: CASSQEPAGSSYNEQFF
CDR3nt: TGCGCCAGCAGCCAAGAACCAGCGGGGAGCTCCTACAATGAGCAGTTCTTC

d_gene: TRBD1
j_gene: TRBJ2-3
v_gene: TRBV7-7
abundance: NA
CDR3aa: CASSLYGFWWDSCTDTQYF
CDR3nt: TGTGCTAGCAGCTTATATGGGTTTTGGTGGGACAGCTGCACAGATACGCAGTATTTT

d_gene: NA
j_gene: TRBJ1-1
v_gene: TRBV10-3
abundance: NA
CDR3aa: CAISESTGLNTEAFF
CDR3nt: TGTGCCATCAGTGAGTCGACTGGTCTGAACACTGAAGCTTTCTTT

d_gene: NA
j_gene: TRBJ2-5
v_gene: TRBV28
abundance: NA
CDR3aa: CASSGGRRPQETQYF
CDR3nt: TGTGCCAGCAGTGGTGGGCGCAGGCCCCAAGAGACCCAGTACTTC

d_gene: NA
j_gene: TRBJ1-4
v_gene: TRBV5-1
abundance: NA
CDR3aa: CASSLGHSAPNEKLFF
CDR3nt: TGCGCCAGCAGCTTGGGGCACAGTGCGCCCAATGAAAAACTGTTTTTT

d_gene: NA
j_gene: TRBJ2-5
v_gene: TRBV28
abundance: NA
CDR3aa: CASSSYYGRETQYF
CDR3nt: TGTGCCAGCAGTTCTTACTATGGGAGAGAGACCCAGTACTTC

d_gene: TRBD2
j_gene: TRBJ2-7
v_gene: TRBV5-1
abundance: NA
CDR3aa: CASSEAGDSYEQYF
CDR3nt: TGCGCCAGCAGCGAGGCGGGGGATTCCTACGAGCAGTACTTC

d_gene: NA
j_gene: TRBJ2-3
v_gene: TRBV5-6
abundance: NA
CDR3aa: CASSLRTDTQYF
CDR3nt: TGTGCCAGCAGCCTTCGCACAGATACGCAGTATTTT

d_gene: NA
j_gene: TRBJ1-3
v_gene: TRBV4-1
abundance: NA
CDR3aa: CASSQGASTGVTGNTIYF
CDR3nt: TGCGCCAGCAGCCAAGGGGCTTCGACAGGCGTTACTGGAAACACCATATATTTT

d_gene: TRBD1
j_gene: TRBJ1-2
v_gene: TRBV5-1
abundance: NA
CDR3aa: CASSLDRGRGYTF
CDR3nt: TGCGCCAGCAGCTTGGATAGGGGGCGCGGCTACACCTTC

d_gene: TRBD1
j_gene: TRBJ2-1
v_gene: TRBV5-1
abundance: NA
CDR3aa: CASSLELGQGANEQFF
CDR3nt: TGCGCCAGCAGCTTGGAGTTGGGACAGGGGGCCAATGAGCAGTTCTTC

d_gene: TRBD2
j_gene: TRBJ2-2
v_gene: TRBV6-5
abundance: NA
CDR3aa: CASTTLGGFTGELFF
CDR3nt: TGTGCCAGCACCACCTTGGGAGGGTTCACCGGGGAGCTGTTTTTT

d_gene: NA
j_gene: TRBJ2-5
v_gene: TRBV29-1
abundance: once
CDR3aa: CSVGGQSSQETQYF
CDR3nt: TGCAGCGTGGGCGGACAGTCCTCCCAAGAGACCCAGTACTTC

d_gene: TRBD1
j_gene: TRBJ1-1
v_gene: TRBV7-2
abundance: NA
CDR3aa: CASSFNRGNTEAFF
CDR3nt: TGTGCCAGCAGCTTTAACAGGGGAAACACTGAAGCTTTCTTT

d_gene: TRBD2
j_gene: TRBJ2-1
v_gene: TRBV18
abundance: NA
CDR3aa: CASSPGLAGRYNEQFF
CDR3nt: TGTGCCAGCTCACCGGGACTAGCGGGGCGCTACAATGAGCAGTTCTTC

d_gene: TRBD2
j_gene: TRBJ2-1
v_gene: TRBV13
abundance: NA
CDR3aa: CASSFSRLADLYNEQFF
CDR3nt: TGTGCCAGCAGTTTTAGTCGACTAGCGGATCTCTACAATGAGCAGTTCTTC

d_gene: NA
j_gene: TRBJ2-1
v_gene: TRBV19
abundance: NA
CDR3aa: CASSIVGGDNEQFF
CDR3nt: TGTGCCAGTAGTATAGTAGGAGGGGACAATGAGCAGTTCTTC

d_gene: NA
j_gene: TRBJ2-1
v_gene: TRBV27
abundance: NA
CDR3aa: CASSLRPYNEQFF
CDR3nt: TGTGCCAGCAGTTTACGTCCCTACAATGAGCAGTTCTTC

d_gene: TRBD2
j_gene: TRBJ2-2
v_gene: TRBV19
abundance: NA
CDR3aa: CASSIISGTSFTGELFF
CDR3nt: TGTGCCAGTAGTATAATTTCTGGGACTAGCTTCACCGGGGAGCTGTTTTTT

d_gene: TRBD1
j_gene: TRBJ2-2
v_gene: TRBV29-1
abundance: NA
CDR3aa: CSVGQGRNTGELFF
CDR3nt: TGCAGCGTTGGACAGGGACGGAACACCGGGGAGCTGTTTTTT

d_gene: NA
j_gene: TRBJ1-2
v_gene: TRBV28
abundance: NA
CDR3aa: CASSPDRSYGYTF
CDR3nt: TGTGCCAGCAGCCCCGACAGGAGCTATGGCTACACCTTC

d_gene: NA
j_gene: TRBJ1-1
v_gene: TRBV5-1
abundance: NA
CDR3aa: CASSLHNTEAFF
CDR3nt: TGCGCCAGCAGCTTACACAACACTGAAGCTTTCTTT

d_gene: NA
j_gene: TRBJ1-2
v_gene: TRBV7-8
abundance: NA
CDR3aa: CASSPQGPGYGYTF
CDR3nt: TGTGCCAGCAGCCCCCAGGGCCCGGGCTATGGCTACACCTTC

d_gene: NA
j_gene: TRBJ2-7
v_gene: TRBV11-3
abundance: NA
CDR3aa: CASSSPGRGSYEQYF
CDR3nt: TGTGCCAGCAGCTCCCCCGGAAGGGGGTCCTACGAGCAGTACTTC

d_gene: NA
j_gene: TRBJ2-6
v_gene: TRBV28
abundance: NA
CDR3aa: CASREGASGANVLTF
CDR3nt: TGTGCCAGCAGGGAAGGAGCCTCTGGGGCCAACGTCCTGACTTTC

d_gene: TRBD1
j_gene: TRBJ2-7
v_gene: TRBV27
abundance: NA
CDR3aa: CASSSGQGDEQYF
CDR3nt: TGTGCCAGCAGTTCGGGACAGGGCGACGAGCAGTACTTC